This is a list of T cell receptor beta chains from one sample in a study of beta chain features in type 1 diabetes. The repertoire was sequenced with immunoSEQ multiplex PCR; TCRdb's copy has only in-frame clones and lacks some. The data contain 310,000 or so clones, about a tenth of them singletons. The specimen was central memory CD4+ T cells from blood. All receptors derive from a man aged 30 to 45 with type 1 diabetes. Both conserved end residues are trimmed from each CDR3. The order of the fields is CDR3 length, V gene, D gene, J gene, CDR3 protein. The D gene is left open where the match is weak.

cdr3_length: 14; v_call: TRBV11-2; d_call: NA; j_call: TRBJ2-5; cdr3_aa: ASSPGGQVNQETQY
cdr3_length: 10; v_call: TRBV6-7; d_call: TRBD2; j_call: TRBJ2-5; cdr3_aa: AGTRVGETQY
cdr3_length: 13; v_call: TRBV7-2; d_call: NA; j_call: TRBJ2-2; cdr3_aa: ASSWDKGGTGELF
cdr3_length: 12; v_call: TRBV27; d_call: TRBD2; j_call: TRBJ2-1; cdr3_aa: ASTGLADNNEQF
cdr3_length: 13; v_call: TRBV30; d_call: TRBD1; j_call: TRBJ2-3; cdr3_aa: AWSDGTGRPDTQY
cdr3_length: 11; v_call: TRBV2; d_call: TRBD1; j_call: TRBJ1-6; cdr3_aa: ASTGQGPTSLH
cdr3_length: 14; v_call: TRBV4-3; d_call: NA; j_call: TRBJ1-4; cdr3_aa: ASSQEMNKGSEKLF
cdr3_length: 13; v_call: TRBV28; d_call: NA; j_call: TRBJ2-7; cdr3_aa: ASSLYTGQVGTQY
cdr3_length: 11; v_call: TRBV11-3; d_call: TRBD1; j_call: TRBJ2-5; cdr3_aa: ASSFGTGETQY
cdr3_length: 11; v_call: TRBV29-1; d_call: NA; j_call: TRBJ2-6; cdr3_aa: SVAGTGANVLT
cdr3_length: 12; v_call: TRBV29-1; d_call: NA; j_call: TRBJ2-5; cdr3_aa: SVEGKRGGETQY
cdr3_length: 18; v_call: TRBV7-8; d_call: TRBD2; j_call: TRBJ2-2; cdr3_aa: ASSSLAGLAGGINTGELF
cdr3_length: 13; v_call: TRBV5-6; d_call: NA; j_call: TRBJ2-5; cdr3_aa: ASSLARGQQETQY
cdr3_length: 16; v_call: TRBV12-5; d_call: NA; j_call: TRBJ2-2; cdr3_aa: ASGSIRDGGRNTGELF
cdr3_length: 11; v_call: TRBV19; d_call: NA; j_call: TRBJ2-3; cdr3_aa: ASSTQGSNTQY
cdr3_length: 13; v_call: TRBV9; d_call: NA; j_call: TRBJ1-2; cdr3_aa: ASSVAQEPSYGYT
cdr3_length: 12; v_call: TRBV6-5; d_call: NA; j_call: TRBJ2-7; cdr3_aa: ASSYSWRSYEQY
cdr3_length: 13; v_call: TRBV19; d_call: TRBD1; j_call: TRBJ1-4; cdr3_aa: ASSVPGTGEEKLF
cdr3_length: 13; v_call: TRBV6-5; d_call: NA; j_call: TRBJ1-5; cdr3_aa: ASSPGGASNQPQH
cdr3_length: 10; v_call: TRBV7-9; d_call: NA; j_call: TRBJ1-6; cdr3_aa: ASSLEVQAIH
cdr3_length: 12; v_call: TRBV6-1; d_call: TRBD1; j_call: TRBJ1-5; cdr3_aa: AIAGQHSNQPQH
cdr3_length: 12; v_call: TRBV14; d_call: NA; j_call: TRBJ1-2; cdr3_aa: ASSPASGPYGYT
cdr3_length: 16; v_call: TRBV15; d_call: NA; j_call: TRBJ1-5; cdr3_aa: ATSSPPGHPGGNQPQH
cdr3_length: 10; v_call: TRBV2; d_call: NA; j_call: TRBJ2-7; cdr3_aa: ASNGLHYEQY
cdr3_length: 13; v_call: TRBV6-5; d_call: TRBD1; j_call: TRBJ1-2; cdr3_aa: ASSRPGTGNYGYT
cdr3_length: 13; v_call: TRBV5-1; d_call: NA; j_call: TRBJ1-4; cdr3_aa: ASSLGAGGDGKLF
cdr3_length: 14; v_call: TRBV7-9; d_call: TRBD2; j_call: TRBJ2-7; cdr3_aa: ASSLEGLAGNHEQY